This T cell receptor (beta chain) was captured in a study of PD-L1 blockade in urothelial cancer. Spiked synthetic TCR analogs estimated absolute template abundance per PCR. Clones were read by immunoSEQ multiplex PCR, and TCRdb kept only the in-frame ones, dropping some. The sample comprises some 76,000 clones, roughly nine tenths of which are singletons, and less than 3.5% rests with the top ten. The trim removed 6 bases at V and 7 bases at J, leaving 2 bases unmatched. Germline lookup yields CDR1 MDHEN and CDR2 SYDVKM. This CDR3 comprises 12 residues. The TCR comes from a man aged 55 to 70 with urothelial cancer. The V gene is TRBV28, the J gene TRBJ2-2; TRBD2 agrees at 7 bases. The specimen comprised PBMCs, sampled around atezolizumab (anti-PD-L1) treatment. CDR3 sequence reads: CASRGRGGELFF. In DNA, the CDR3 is TGTGCCAGCAGGGGGAGGGGCGGGGAGCTGTTTTTT.